Listed below are T cell receptor beta chains from one sample, sequenced in a study of blood T cell repertoires in COVID-19. Sequenced by immunoSEQ multiplex PCR; TCRdb stores in-frame clones only, minus some. This repertoire shows fewer than 90,000 clones, roughly 80% found once; its top ten account for approximately 4.6%. The material sequenced was peripheral blood. The receptors here all came from a woman between 50 and 59 years old with acute or convalescent COVID-19. The CDR3 runs from the conserved cysteine through the conserved F or W. The D gene is left open where the match is weak. Size is stated for part of the rows, as once, few or many counts, or as a class when the clone is expanded.

abundance | d_gene | len | j_gene | v_gene | CDR3aa | CDR3nt
NA | NA | 15 | TRBJ2-2 | TRBV18 | CASSPGTANTGELFF | TGTGCCAGCTCCCCCGGGACTGCGAACACCGGGGAGCTGTTTTTT
NA | NA | 16 | TRBJ1-2 | TRBV7-6 | CASSPEAGNFGYGYTF | TGTGCCAGCAGCCCTGAGGCAGGGAACTTTGGCTATGGCTACACCTTC
NA | NA | 14 | TRBJ1-1 | TRBV7-6 | CASSLNAGVTEAFF | TGTGCCAGCAGCTTAAACGCCGGAGTCACTGAAGCTTTCTTT
few | TRBD1 | 13 | TRBJ1-2 | TRBV20-1 | CSASGQGVNGYTF | TGCAGTGCTAGTGGACAGGGAGTGAATGGCTACACCTTC
few | TRBD1 | 16 | TRBJ1-2 | TRBV6-1 | CASSERAGGKRFRGAF | TGTGCCAGCAGTGAAAGGGCAGGGGGAAAAAGGTTTCGGGGCGCCTTC
NA | NA | 15 | TRBJ1-2 | TRBV5-5 | CASSWEPGVAGGYTF | TGTGCCAGCAGCTGGGAACCCGGGGTGGCTGGTGGCTACACCTTC
NA | NA | 12 | TRBJ2-5 | TRBV5-1 | CASSLASETQYF | TGCGCCAGCAGCTTGGCATCCGAGACCCAGTACTTC
NA | TRBD1 | 15 | TRBJ1-5 | TRBV28 | CASSPQGAGNQPQHF | TGTGCCAGCAGCCCACAGGGGGCTGGCAATCAGCCCCAGCATTTT
NA | TRBD2 | 15 | TRBJ2-1 | TRBV11-3 | CASSPGTSYYNEQFF | TGTGCCAGCAGCCCAGGGACTAGCTACTACAATGAGCAGTTCTTC
NA | TRBD1 | 16 | TRBJ2-5 | TRBV28 | CASSSDDRGYQETQYF | TGTGCCAGCAGCTCCGACGACAGGGGGTACCAAGAGACCCAGTACTTC
NA | NA | 16 | TRBJ1-2 | TRBV28 | CASSLVQPGGGYGYTF | TGTGCCAGCAGTTTAGTACAGCCTGGCGGGGGTTATGGCTACACCTTC
NA | TRBD2 | 14 | TRBJ2-1 | TRBV6-5 | CASERGNSYNEQFF | TGTGCCAGCGAGCGGGGAAATTCCTACAATGAGCAGTTCTTC
NA | NA | 14 | TRBJ1-4 | TRBV19 | CASRAAAYNEKLFF | TGTGCCAGTAGGGCGGCAGCCTATAATGAAAAACTGTTTTTT
NA | NA | 13 | TRBJ1-1 | TRBV19 | CASGVTGGTEAFF | TGTGCCAGCGGTGTCACGGGGGGCACTGAAGCTTTCTTT
NA | NA | 14 | TRBJ1-2 | TRBV30 | CAWRGQGKGGGYTF | TGTGCCTGGAGGGGGCAGGGCAAGGGAGGGGGCTACACCTTC
NA | TRBD2 | 13 | TRBJ2-1 | TRBV6-5 | CASSYQAGVEQFF | TGTGCCAGCAGTTACCAAGCGGGGGTTGAGCAGTTCTTC
NA | TRBD2 | 16 | TRBJ2-5 | TRBV7-2 | CASSVGTSGGWAAQYF | TGTGCCAGCAGCGTAGGGACTAGCGGGGGGTGGGCGGCCCAGTACTTC
few | NA | 13 | TRBJ2-1 | TRBV19 | CASSITDSNEQFF | TGTGCCAGTAGTATAACCGACAGCAATGAGCAGTTCTTC
NA | TRBD1 | 14 | TRBJ1-1 | TRBV5-4 | CASSLDRGSVEAFF | TGTGCCAGCAGCCTGGACAGGGGTTCGGTTGAAGCTTTCTTT